One and the same sample provided the 21 T cell receptor beta chains below, sequenced in a study of blood T cell repertoires in COVID-19. Data came from immunoSEQ multiplex PCR; TCRdb stores just in-frame clones and leaves some out. The data hold approximately 67,000 clones, with about 83% observed a single time. The sample consisted of peripheral blood. Receptors were obtained from an elderly woman with acute or convalescent COVID-19.

The count of this clone is one. The chain combines TRBV5-1 with TRBJ1-3, with 8 positions matching TRBD1. The V gene end was trimmed by 3 bases and the J gene end by 2 bases; junction bases not matched to a gene: 4. Germline V CDR1 and CDR2: SGHRS, YFSETQ. CDR3 length equals 15 residues. The CDR3 region has the DNA TGCGCCAGCAGCTATCAGGGGGCAACTGGAAACACCATATATTTT. Its protein product is CASSYQGATGNTIYF.

CDR3 nucleotide sequence: TGTGCCAGCAGCTTAGTCCTTAGCGGGAGGGTCGTAACCTACAATGAGCAGTTCTTC. It encodes CASSLVLSGRVVTYNEQFF. This chain connects TRBV7-2 to TRBJ2-1; 11 nucleotides align to TRBD2. The CDR3 loop spans 19 amino acids. Trimming cost V 1 base and J 2 bases; bases outside gene matches: 10. Germline values: CDR1 SGHTA, CDR2 FQGNSA.

CDR3 loop: CASRVTSGAFNEQFF. The CDR3 DNA follows: TGTGCCAGCAGGGTGACTAGCGGGGCTTTCAATGAGCAGTTCTTC. The chain uses TRBV2 and TRBJ2-1; 11 bases fit TRBD2. V lost 6 bases to trimming and J lost 6 bases; unmatched junction nucleotides: 7. From germline, CDR1 is SNHLY and CDR2 FYNNEI. This CDR3 comprises 15 residues.

V and J are TRBV28 and TRBJ2-1; 8 bases are shared with TRBD2. The V gene's germline CDR1 is MDHEN and CDR2 SYDVKM. Trimming took 4 bases from V and 4 from J; bases not matched to a gene: 9. The CDR3 has 16 amino acids. The CDR3 bases are TGTGCCAGCAGTTCCCAGGCTAGCGGGCCTTACAATGAGCAGTTCTTC. Protein sequence: CASSSQASGPYNEQFF.

This clone was recorded once. The chain joins TRBV4-1 to TRBJ1-6; a possible D gene is TRBD1 (5 bases). The CDR3 contains 13 residues. The V end lost 4 bases, the J end lost 13 bases, and 14 bases lay between the germline ends. In germline, CDR1 is MGHRA, CDR2 YSYEKL. The CDR3, as DNA: TGCGCCAGCAGCCCCGACAGAGTTAGGCCCCTCCACTTT. Encoded protein: CASSPDRVRPLHF.

The chain joins TRBV3-1 (or the pseudogene TRBV3-2) to TRBJ1-1; 10 nucleotides agree with TRBD1. Germline V gene sequence: CDR1 LGHDT, CDR2 YNNKEL (reference sequence). V was clipped by 4 bases and J by 6 bases; unmatched bases: 5. The length of the CDR3 is 14 residues. The CDR3 spells CASSLEDRGPEAFF. CDR3 DNA sequence: TGTGCCAGCAGCCTCGAAGACAGGGGGCCTGAAGCTTTCTTT.

This clone was recorded only once. The chain recombines TRBV27 with TRBJ2-7; TRBD1 is a possible D gene (7 bases). Trimming shortened V by 8 bases and J by 4 bases, and 24 bases separated the two germline ends. This CDR3 has 16 amino acids. Germline CDR1 and CDR2: MNHEY and SMNVEV (reference sequence). The CDR3, as DNA: TGTGCCAGCCGACTGCACAGGGGAGGTTTTTCGTACGAGCAGTACTTC. Amino acid sequence: CASRLHRGGFSYEQYF.

The J gene is TRBJ1-5, the V gene TRBV2; 8 nucleotides match TRBD1. Per the germline V gene, CDR1 is SNHLY and CDR2 is FYNNEI. Trimming at V came to 6 bases and at J to 5 bases, leaving 6 bases not matched to a gene. CDR3 length equals 14 residues. CDR3 coding DNA: TGTGCCAGCAGCCTGGACAGGGAGGATCAGCCCCAGCATTTT. Protein: CASSLDREDQPQHF.

The rearrangement uses TRBV28 and TRBJ1-2; tentative D call: TRBD1 (5 bases). This CDR3 is built from 14 residues. Per the germline V gene, CDR1 is MDHEN and CDR2 is SYDVKM. The V end was cut by 2 bases, the J end by 8 bases, with 15 bases between. The CDR3 DNA is TGTGCCAGCAGTTTAGGGGGGAGCGTTGGCGGCTACACCTTC. This gives the protein CASSLGGSVGGYTF.

This clone was counted once. The J gene is TRBJ1-4, the V gene TRBV5-8; TRBD1 matches 7 bases. J was trimmed by 10 bases and V by 3 bases; bases with no gene match: 12. CDR3 length equals 15 residues. Germline loops: CDR1 SGHTS, CDR2 YDEGEE. The CDR3 sequence: CASSSTGTVPLKLFF. The CDR3 DNA follows: TGTGCCAGCAGCTCTACCGGGACAGTTCCCCTAAAACTGTTTTTT.

This sequence joins TRBV9 and TRBJ2-1; TRBD2 matches at 11 bases. The CDR3 loop spans 18 amino acids. Germline assignment: CDR1 SGDLS and CDR2 YYNGEE. J was trimmed by 4 bases and V by 0 bases; bases with no gene match: 9. This CDR3 reads CASSVVPLLAGVYNEQFF. As DNA, the CDR3 is TGTGCCAGCAGCGTAGTCCCCTTACTAGCGGGGGTTTACAATGAGCAGTTCTTC. The full variable domain, its missing parts supplied by reference TRBV9 and TRBJ2-1, is DSGVTQTPKHLITATGQRVTLRCSPRSGDLSVYWYQQSLDQGLQFLIQYYNGEERAKGNILERFSAQQFPDLHSELNLSSLELGDSALYFCASSVVPLLAGVYNEQFFGPGTRLTVL.

CDR3 residues: CASTAGRLYNEQFF. Written as DNA, the CDR3 is TGTGCCAGTACGGCCGGGAGGCTTTACAATGAGCAGTTCTTC. The chain combines TRBV19 with TRBJ2-1, with 7 bases that match TRBD2. Germline V gene data show CDR1 as LNHDA and CDR2 as SQIVND (reference sequence). V gave up 7 bases and J gave up 4 bases; unmatched junction bases: 7. This CDR3 contains 14 residues.

The chain recombines TRBV6-5 with TRBJ2-2, with 11 bases that match TRBD2. CDR1 and CDR2 from the germline V gene are MNHEY and SVGAGI. This CDR3 contains 14 residues. Unmatched junction bases numbered 3, after V lost 8 bases and J lost 4 bases. The CDR3 spells CASSGLAGTGELFF. The CDR3 nucleotides are TGTGCCAGCTCCGGACTAGCGGGCACCGGGGAGCTGTTTTTT.

Written as DNA, the CDR3 is TGTGCCAGCAGTCGGGGGCGCGTGTGGCAGGGGGGTGGGAACTATGGCTACACCTTC. Protein: CASSRGRVWQGGGNYGYTF. J is TRBJ1-2 and V is TRBV27; 7 nucleotides line up with TRBD1. This CDR3 region has 19 residues. The V gene's germline CDR1 is MNHEY and CDR2 SMNVEV (reference sequence). The V segment lost 5 bases and the J segment 2 bases; nucleotides outside the gene matches: 20.

This sequence joins TRBV6-5 and TRBJ2-7, with TRBD2 matching 12 bases. The trim removed 9 bases at V and 0 bases at J, leaving 3 bases unmatched. Germline V gives CDR1 MNHEY, CDR2 SVGAGI. This CDR3 has 14 amino acids. CDR3 DNA sequence: TGTGCCAGTAAGACTAGCGGGAGCTCCTACGAGCAGTACTTC. This codes for CASKTSGSSYEQYF.

The V gene is TRBV15, the J gene TRBJ1-2; possible D gene TRBD1, 5 bases. Trimming left V 0 bases short and J 8 bases short, with 16 bases between. This CDR3 is built from 15 residues. Germline V gives CDR1 LNHNV, CDR2 YYDKDF (reference sequence). CDR3 loop: CATSRDPDGGDGYTF. The CDR3 bases are TGTGCCACCAGCAGAGATCCCGACGGAGGGGACGGCTACACCTTC.

V is TRBV9 and J is TRBJ2-3; 11 positions agree with TRBD1. V lost 4 bases, J lost 6 bases, and 7 bases stayed unmatched. The CDR3 loop spans 15 amino acids. Germline V gene data show CDR1 as SGDLS and CDR2 as YYNGEE. Written as DNA, the CDR3 is TGTGCCAGCAGCCGAGGACAGGGGGCGCGGGATACGCAGTATTTT. This sequence encodes CASSRGQGARDTQYF. Combining the CDR3 with reference TRBV9 and TRBJ2-3 gives the whole variable domain DSGVTQTPKHLITATGQRVTLRCSPRSGDLSVYWYQQSLDQGLQFLIQYYNGEERAKGNILERFSAQQFPDLHSELNLSSLELGDSALYFCASSRGQGARDTQYFGPGTRLTVL.

V is TRBV29-1 and J is TRBJ1-4, with D maybe TRBD1 (5 bases). This CDR3 spans 16 amino acids. Trimming removed 3 bases at V and 5 bases at J, with 19 bases between. Per the germline V gene, CDR1 is SQVTM and CDR2 is ANQGSEA. Written as DNA, the CDR3 is TGCAGCGTTGATAAGGATGGAGGGGAAGACAATGAAAAACTGTTTTTT. It codes for CSVDKDGGEDNEKLFF.

The gene calls are TRBV5-4 and TRBJ1-1; D remains ambiguous. Germline V gene lookup returns CDR1 SGHNT and CDR2 YYREEE (reference sequence). V was shortened by 7 bases and J by 8 bases, with 15 bases between the two germline ends. The CDR3 runs 12 residues. The CDR3 is CASGQRSEEAFF. CDR3 DNA: TGTGCCAGCGGGCAAAGGTCCGAGGAAGCTTTCTTT. Together with reference TRBV5-4 and TRBJ1-1, the CDR3 gives the full variable domain: ETGVTQSPTHLIKTRGQQVTLRCSSQSGHNTVSWYQQALGQGPQFIFQYYREEENGRGNFPPRFSGLQFPNYSSELNVNALELDDSALYLCASGQRSEEAFFGQGTRLTVV.

The chain couples TRBV5-1 to TRBJ1-1; D might be TRBD1 (5 bases). CDR1 and CDR2 (germline): SGHRS, YFSETQ. V lost 0 bases, J lost 5 bases, and 11 bases lay in between. This CDR3 is built from 14 residues. CDR3 in amino acids: CASSLAVGGTEAFF. In nucleotides, the CDR3 is TGCGCCAGCAGCTTGGCCGTCGGGGGAACTGAAGCTTTCTTT.

The V call is TRBV6-6, the J call TRBJ1-2; 10 nucleotides align to TRBD1. The CDR3 spans 15 residues. The germline V gene encodes CDR1 MNHNY and CDR2 SVGAGI (reference sequence). J was trimmed by 4 bases and V by 5 bases; bases with no gene match: 7. Here the CDR3 reads CASSPGQGGVYGYTF. CDR3 in DNA: TGTGCCAGCAGTCCCGGACAGGGGGGGGTCTATGGCTACACCTTC.